This entry describes one T cell receptor (beta chain). The sample is drawn from a study of control samples from healthy donors and cancer patients. This CDR3 has 15 amino acids. Germline CDR1 and CDR2: LGHNA and YSLEER. V was pared by 3 bases and J by 0 bases, with 11 bases between. Repertoires were generated with immunoSEQ multiplex PCR, while TCRdb's copy carries only in-frame clones and drops some. In the table there are some 150,000 clones, 90% to 95% of which are singletons. This receptor was identified in a man aged 35 to 55 in good health. The gene calls are TRBV4-3 and TRBJ1-1; no firm D call. The sequencing sample was made of blood. The CDR3 DNA reads TGCGCCAGCAGCCATCTCGGGGAGATGAACACTGAAGCTTTCTTT. It yields the protein CASSHLGEMNTEAFF.